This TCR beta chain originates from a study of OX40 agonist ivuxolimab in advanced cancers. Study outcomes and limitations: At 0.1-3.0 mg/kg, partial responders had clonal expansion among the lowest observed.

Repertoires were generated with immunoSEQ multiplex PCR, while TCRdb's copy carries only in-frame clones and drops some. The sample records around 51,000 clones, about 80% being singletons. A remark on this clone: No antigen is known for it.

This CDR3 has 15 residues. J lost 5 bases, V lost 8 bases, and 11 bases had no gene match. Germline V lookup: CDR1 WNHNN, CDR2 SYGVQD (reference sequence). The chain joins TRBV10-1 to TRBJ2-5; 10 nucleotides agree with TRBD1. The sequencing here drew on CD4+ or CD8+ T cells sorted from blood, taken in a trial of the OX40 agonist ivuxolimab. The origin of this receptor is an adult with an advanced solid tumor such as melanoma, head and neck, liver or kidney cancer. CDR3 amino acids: CASSAGQGIFETQYF. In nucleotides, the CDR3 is TGCGCCAGCTCCGCGGGACAGGGGATTTTTGAGACCCAGTACTTC.